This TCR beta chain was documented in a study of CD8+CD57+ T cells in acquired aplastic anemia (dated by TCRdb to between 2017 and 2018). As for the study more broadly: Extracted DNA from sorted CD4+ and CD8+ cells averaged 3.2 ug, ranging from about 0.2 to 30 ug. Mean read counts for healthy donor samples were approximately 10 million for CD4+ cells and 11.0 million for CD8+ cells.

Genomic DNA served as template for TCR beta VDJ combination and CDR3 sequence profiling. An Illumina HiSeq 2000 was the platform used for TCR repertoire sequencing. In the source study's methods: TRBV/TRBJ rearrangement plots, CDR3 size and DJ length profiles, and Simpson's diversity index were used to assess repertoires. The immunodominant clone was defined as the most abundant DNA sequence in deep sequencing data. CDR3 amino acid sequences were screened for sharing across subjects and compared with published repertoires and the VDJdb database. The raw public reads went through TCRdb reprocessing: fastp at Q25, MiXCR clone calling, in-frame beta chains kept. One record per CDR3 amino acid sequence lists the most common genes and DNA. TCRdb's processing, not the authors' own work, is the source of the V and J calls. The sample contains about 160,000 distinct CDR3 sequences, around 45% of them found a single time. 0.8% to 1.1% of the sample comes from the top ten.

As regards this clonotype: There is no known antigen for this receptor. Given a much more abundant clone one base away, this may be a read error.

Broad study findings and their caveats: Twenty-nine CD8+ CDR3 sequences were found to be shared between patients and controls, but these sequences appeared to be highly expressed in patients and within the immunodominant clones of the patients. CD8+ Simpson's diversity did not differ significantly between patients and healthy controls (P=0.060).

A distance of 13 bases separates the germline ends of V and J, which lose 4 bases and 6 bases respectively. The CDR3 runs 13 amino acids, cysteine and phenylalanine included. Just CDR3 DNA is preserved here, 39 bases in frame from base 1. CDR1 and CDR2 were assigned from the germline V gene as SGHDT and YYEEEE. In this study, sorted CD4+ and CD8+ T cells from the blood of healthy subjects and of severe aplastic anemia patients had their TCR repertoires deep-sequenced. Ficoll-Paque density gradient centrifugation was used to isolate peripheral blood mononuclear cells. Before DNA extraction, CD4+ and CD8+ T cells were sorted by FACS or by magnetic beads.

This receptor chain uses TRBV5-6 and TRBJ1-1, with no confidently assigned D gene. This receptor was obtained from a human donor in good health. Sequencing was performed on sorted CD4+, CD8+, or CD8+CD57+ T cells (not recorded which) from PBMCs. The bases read TGTGCCAGCAGCCCCGGCCCCGGGTCTGAAGCTTTCTTT. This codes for CASSPGPGSEAFF.